This TCR beta chain was recorded in a study of T cell responses to AZD1222 COVID-19 vaccine. About the study: Pooled samples include second doses given at about 4 or 12 weeks.

This CDR3 comprises 12 residues. V was clipped by 1 base and J by 6 bases, with 4 bases between them. Comments on this clone: Its antigen remains unidentified. In the same sample, other DNA sequences code for this CDR3.

Study results and limitations: Spike-spanning, vaccine-associated CD4 TCRs were dominant at 160-218 and 743-854.

Data came from immunoSEQ multiplex PCR; TCRdb stores just in-frame clones and leaves some out. The sample holds over 150,000 clones, about 86% seen once. This TCR was recovered from an adult in good health. The chain joins TRBV12-3 or TRBV12-4 to TRBJ2-1; D is ambiguous. The source material was peripheral blood, sampled on day 0 of AZD1222 vaccination. CDR3 region: CASSLVVNEQFF. In DNA, the CDR3 is TGTGCCAGCAGTTTAGTTGTCAATGAGCAGTTCTTC.